These 11 T cell receptor beta chains came from one sample sequenced in a study of CD8+ T cells in alopecia areata. Sequencing relied on a cDNA template that was reverse transcribed from extracted RNA. Clones were sequenced by immunoSEQ multiplex PCR, and TCRdb holds only the in-frame ones, with some missing. The sample shows 180,000 or so clones, 40% to 65% of them seen only once. Indicated treatment: oral pan-JAK inhibitor, 5-10 mg twice daily. Sequenced material: CD8+ T cells sorted from blood, taken at week 24, from a patient treated with tofacitinib. The receptors were sampled from a human donor with alopecia areata.

The sample holds a few counts of this clone. This sequence joins TRBV6-6 and TRBJ1-5; weak D call: TRBD1 (5 bases). Trimming took off 2 bases at V and 3 bases at J, with 14 bases between the two ends. There are 16 residues in the CDR3. Germline assignment: CDR1 MNHNY and CDR2 SVGAGI (reference sequence). This CDR3 reads CASSYAGKGDNQPQHF. The CDR3, as DNA: TGTGCCAGCAGTTACGCAGGGAAAGGGGACAATCAGCCCCAGCATTTT.

The chain employs TRBV6-5 and TRBJ2-1; a weak D match, TRBD1 (5 bases). CDR1 and CDR2 from the germline V gene are MNHEY and SVGAGI. Between the trimmed V and J ends, which lost 5 bases and 0 bases, there was a span of 11 bases. The CDR3 is made up of 15 amino acids. The CDR3, as DNA: TGTGCCAGCAGTCAGGACACGAGCTCCTACAATGAGCAGTTCTTC. It codes for CASSQDTSSYNEQFF.

The rearrangement joins TRBV15 to TRBJ1-2; no reliable D call. CDR1 is LNHNV and CDR2 is YYDKDF in the germline V gene (reference sequence). This CDR3 has 14 amino acids. The V end lost 5 bases, the J end lost 3 bases, and 13 bases lay between the germline ends. The CDR3 bases are TGTGCCACCAGCGGCATAACAGCGCACTATGGCTACACCTTC. Translating gives CATSGITAHYGYTF.

This clone was observed a few times. The chain recombines TRBV6-5 with TRBJ1-1; D unclear. Trimming pared 2 bases from V and 6 bases from J, leaving 13 bases between. This CDR3 is 14 amino acids long. CDR1 is MNHEY, CDR2 SVGAGI, per germline. CDR3 DNA sequence: TGTGCCAGCAGTTACGGTGGGGAAGGGCCTGAAGCTTTCTTT. It specifies CASSYGGEGPEAFF.

The chain is built from TRBV9 and TRBJ2-7; TRBD1 matches 8 bases. This CDR3 has 14 amino acids. The V gene end was trimmed by 3 bases and the J gene end by 2 bases; junction bases not matched to a gene: 4. Germline-derived CDR1 and CDR2 are SGDLS and YYNGEE. CDR3 bases: TGTGCCAGCAGCGCTCGGGACAGGACCTACGAGCAGTACTTC. It yields the protein CASSARDRTYEQYF.

This clone was counted between two and nine times. Written as DNA, the CDR3 is TGTGCCAGCAGCTCCCTGGGGGAAGGGTTGGACACTGAAGCTTTCTTT. This codes for CASSSLGEGLDTEAFF. The chain combines TRBV7-2 with TRBJ1-1; possible D gene TRBD1, 5 bases. The CDR3 is 16 amino acids. Germline V gene sequence: CDR1 SGHTA, CDR2 FQGNSA. Trimming removed 4 bases at V and 3 bases at J, with 18 bases between. Full variable domain (remainder filled in from reference TRBV7-2 and TRBJ1-1): GAGVSQSPSNKVTEKGKDVELRCDPISGHTALYWYRQSLGQGLEFLIYFQGNSAPDKSGLPSDRFSAERTGGSVSTLTIQRTQQEDSAVYLCASSSLGEGLDTEAFFGQGTRLTVV.

The rearrangement joins TRBV29-1 to TRBJ2-7; 8 bases are shared with TRBD1. CDR1 SQVTM and CDR2 ANQGSEA come from the germline V gene. There are 11 residues in the CDR3. J lost 5 bases, V lost 4 bases, and 1 base had no gene match. CDR3 in DNA: TGCAGCGTTGCAGGGGGCCACGAGCAGTACTTC. This gives the protein CSVAGGHEQYF.

The table lists this clone with many counts. The rearrangement links TRBV5-1 to TRBJ1-4; TRBD1 might be the D (5 bases). The CDR3 runs 13 residues. Trimming stripped 4 bases from V and 5 bases from J, with 9 bases between. Germline loops: CDR1 SGHRS, CDR2 YFSETQ. The DNA of the CDR3 is TGCGCCAGCAGCGTCGCAGGGAATGAAAAACTGTTTTTT. The encoded protein is CASSVAGNEKLFF.

This clone was seen a handful of times. This chain uses TRBV29-1 with TRBJ2-7; tentatively, D is TRBD2 (5 bases). This CDR3 contains 11 residues. V lost 7 bases and J 7 bases, leaving 14 bases between the germline ends. Germline V gives CDR1 SQVTM, CDR2 ANQGSEA. For the CDR3, the DNA is TGCAGCGCTACCCAGACGGGGGAGCAGTACTTC. This gives the protein CSATQTGEQYF.

The chain combines TRBV11-2 with TRBJ1-2; no reliable D call. Trimming took 0 bases from V and 8 from J, leaving 16 bases between them. The CDR3 has 15 residues. Germline V lookup: CDR1 SGHAT, CDR2 FQNNGV. The chain's CDR3 is CASSLDLGRYGGYTF. Here the CDR3 DNA reads TGTGCCAGCAGCTTAGATCTGGGGAGATACGGGGGCTACACCTTC.

The chain employs TRBV10-3 and TRBJ2-2, with TRBD1 as a possible D gene (6 bases). V was clipped by 8 bases and J by 0 bases, with 16 bases between them. This CDR3 region has 16 residues. CDR1 and CDR2 (germline): ENHRY, SYGVKD. CDR3 nucleotide sequence: TGTGCCATCCCCGCTATGACAGGATCGAACACCGGGGAGCTGTTTTTT. Encoded protein: CAIPAMTGSNTGELFF.